The rows below give T cell receptor beta chains drawn from one sample of a study of T cell changes during pregnancy in multiple sclerosis. Profiled with immunoSEQ multiplex PCR; TCRdb holds only in-frame clones, not every one. The profile shows around 100,000 clones, around 92% of them singletons. The sequencing here drew on peripheral blood, taken after pregnancy. The receptors come from a female donor with multiple sclerosis, enrolled in a pregnancy study. CDR3s leave out the opening cysteine and the closing phenylalanine or tryptophan. Rows give clone size only sometimes, using once, few, many, or a class for an expanded clone.

J: TRBJ2-5
size: .
V: TRBV5-4
CDR3: ASSLDDRQETQY

J: TRBJ1-5
size: once
V: TRBV4-3
CDR3: ASSQDAYGSNQPQH

J: TRBJ2-7
size: .
V: TRBV19
CDR3: ATKRGPISYEQY

J: TRBJ2-7
size: .
V: TRBV14
CDR3: ASSQVGGLAGVYEQY

J: TRBJ1-4
size: .
V: TRBV19
CDR3: ASSIRPGNGNEKLF

J: TRBJ2-7
size: once
V: TRBV29-1
CDR3: SVSVSSYEQY

J: TRBJ2-1
size: .
V: TRBV20-1
CDR3: SALGDEQF

J: TRBJ1-6
size: few
V: TRBV5-1
CDR3: ASTLGQGNNSPLH

J: TRBJ2-5
size: .
V: TRBV5-1
CDR3: ASRSLAGILETQY

J: TRBJ2-1
size: .
V: TRBV2
CDR3: ASGRRTSGTDEQF

J: TRBJ2-3
size: .
V: TRBV7-8
CDR3: ASSRGGGATNTQY

J: TRBJ2-7
size: .
V: TRBV28
CDR3: ASSETGTLRLYEQY

J: TRBJ1-4
size: .
V: TRBV9
CDR3: ASSGGSNEKLF

J: TRBJ2-7
size: once
V: TRBV6-1
CDR3: ASRDRGYEQY

J: TRBJ2-7
size: .
V: TRBV27
CDR3: ASSLNWRVYEQY

J: TRBJ2-2
size: .
V: TRBV5-1
CDR3: ASSWGLAGASNTGELF

J: TRBJ2-1
size: .
V: TRBV5-1
CDR3: ASSSQGADGRANEQF

J: TRBJ2-2
size: .
V: TRBV4-1
CDR3: ASSQDKRQELNTGELF

J: TRBJ1-5
size: .
V: TRBV27
CDR3: ASSLQGGQPQH

J: TRBJ2-5
size: .
V: TRBV11-3
CDR3: ASSLVIVETQY

J: TRBJ2-7
size: .
V: TRBV19
CDR3: ASSKGQGVYEQY

J: TRBJ2-2
size: .
V: TRBV6-5
CDR3: ASSRGTANTGELF

J: TRBJ2-1
size: .
V: TRBV6-5
CDR3: ASSLLGGNEQF

J: TRBJ2-7
size: once
V: TRBV6-5
CDR3: ASSNDGQTYEQY

J: TRBJ2-7
size: .
V: TRBV13
CDR3: ASSPRQGTLEQY

J: TRBJ1-2
size: .
V: TRBV6-6
CDR3: ASSPDRVDYGYT

J: TRBJ2-1
size: .
V: TRBV5-1
CDR3: ASSQSGAYNEQF

J: TRBJ2-7
size: once
V: TRBV5-4
CDR3: ASSFQTGTAYTYEQC

J: TRBJ2-5
size: .
V: TRBV19
CDR3: ASSIGLAGETQY

J: TRBJ1-1
size: once
V: TRBV7-9
CDR3: ASSARGQGESEAF

J: TRBJ2-5
size: .
V: TRBV2
CDR3: ASSPEETQY

J: TRBJ2-1
size: .
V: TRBV15
CDR3: ATSRDRVNEQF

J: TRBJ1-4
size: .
V: TRBV5-1
CDR3: ASSLGESHEKLF

J: TRBJ2-3
size: .
V: TRBV7-9
CDR3: ASSLPGLASTDTQY

J: TRBJ2-7
size: .
V: TRBV5-6
CDR3: ASSLVLAGVNEQY

J: TRBJ2-3
size: .
V: TRBV10-3
CDR3: ATGQGTDTQY

J: TRBJ2-1
size: .
V: TRBV27
CDR3: ASSQLAVSSYNEQF

J: TRBJ2-5
size: .
V: TRBV5-6
CDR3: ASSLSLSGEGTQY

J: TRBJ1-1
size: .
V: TRBV2
CDR3: ASSGQGGTEAF

J: TRBJ1-4
size: .
V: TRBV6-5
CDR3: ASSLDRGSEKLF

J: TRBJ1-2
size: .
V: TRBV7-6
CDR3: ASSPPRRRGGNYGYT

J: TRBJ2-2
size: .
V: TRBV11-3
CDR3: ASSFTLAAPGDTGELF

J: TRBJ2-3
size: once
V: TRBV6-1
CDR3: ASRARTASTDTQY

J: TRBJ2-7
size: once
V: TRBV7-8
CDR3: ASSLPRLRDRLAYEQY

J: TRBJ2-3
size: .
V: TRBV30
CDR3: AWRVGTSGYTQY

J: TRBJ1-1
size: .
V: TRBV7-6
CDR3: ASSFQVNTEAF

J: TRBJ2-7
size: .
V: TRBV5-1
CDR3: ASSPTGSEQY

J: TRBJ2-1
size: .
V: TRBV29-1
CDR3: SVDRTSGMRGEQF

J: TRBJ2-7
size: .
V: TRBV7-2
CDR3: ASSYTSGGSYEQY

J: TRBJ2-1
size: .
V: TRBV18
CDR3: ASSPTGTRGRAEQF

J: TRBJ2-7
size: .
V: TRBV28
CDR3: ASGQTVYEQY

J: TRBJ2-7
size: .
V: TRBV7-3
CDR3: ASSLGTGSYEQY

J: TRBJ1-5
size: .
V: TRBV18
CDR3: ASSPPDRGPSNQPQH

J: TRBJ2-1
size: once
V: TRBV7-3
CDR3: ASSSFGGAYYNEQF